This T cell receptor beta chain emerged from a study of T cell responses to AZD1222 COVID-19 vaccine. Whole-study findings and limits: Reports indicate that nearly half of spike-specific TCRs are directed at unmutated variant regions. No repertoire was sampled before or during the peak T cell response, only after it. Vaccine-associated CD4 TCRs spanned spike, dominant at 160-218 and 743-854. There were mostly white British donors and more females than males, and clonal diversity was possibly underestimated.

The repertoire was sequenced with immunoSEQ multiplex PCR; TCRdb's copy has only in-frame clones and lacks some. The sample yields 75,000 to 90,000 clones, around 90% seen once. The CDR3 is 16 residues long. V was pared by 2 bases and J by 2 bases, with 14 bases between. Germline V CDR1 and CDR2: SGHRS, YFSETQ. On this clone itself: The antigen is unknown.

This clonotype was sampled from an adult who received the AZD1222 COVID-19 vaccine. The chain joins TRBV5-1 to TRBJ1-3, with D uncertain. Sequencing was performed on peripheral blood, taken 28 days after the second AZD1222 dose. CDR3: CASSFGLSGPGNTIYF. CDR3 nucleotide sequence: TGCGCCAGCAGCTTTGGGCTTAGTGGGCCTGGAAACACCATATATTTT.